This T cell receptor (beta chain) comes out of a study of T cell responses to AZD1222 COVID-19 vaccine. The germline gives CDR1 SEHNR, CDR2 FQNEAQ (reference sequence). The CDR3 totals 14 residues. V dropped 0 bases and J dropped 6 bases, with 11 bases sitting between them. Sequencing was performed with immunoSEQ multiplex PCR; in TCRdb, only in-frame clones are kept and a portion is missing. The data contain 85,000 to 100,000 clones, approximately 88% of them singletons. General study findings and limits: Baseline serostatus was positive in only a handful of AZD1222 recipients.

On this clone itself: The antigen remains undetermined.

The chain links TRBV7-9 to TRBJ1-2, with unresolved D. The TCR comes from an adult who received the AZD1222 COVID-19 vaccine. The sequencing here drew on peripheral blood, taken 28 days after the second AZD1222 dose. The CDR3 reads CASSLAFQNNGYTF. The CDR3, as DNA: TGTGCCAGCAGCTTAGCGTTTCAGAATAATGGCTACACCTTC.